These 9 T cell receptor beta chains originate from one sample sequenced in a study of shared clonotypes between healthy human individuals. The protocol was immunoSEQ multiplex PCR, while the TCRdb copy is restricted to in-frame clones and leaves out a portion. The sample comprises more than 400,000 clones, approximately 80% of which are singletons, and more than 10% rests with the top ten. The sequenced sample consisted of PBMCs. The source of these receptors is a woman aged 40 to 50 in good health. Some clones in this sample may be carry-over from other donors' samples.

This clone was recorded only once. V and J are TRBV28 and TRBJ2-7, with D possibly matching TRBD1 (6 bases). Per the germline V gene, CDR1 is MDHEN and CDR2 is SYDVKM. The CDR3 totals 14 residues. V was cut by 6 bases and J by 3 bases, with 15 bases left in between. CDR3 region: CASSPPDRIYEQYF. Here the CDR3 DNA reads TGTGCCAGCAGCCCCCCAGACAGGATCTACGAGCAGTACTTC.

This clone has just a few counts. The chain couples TRBV5-5 to TRBJ2-1; D is unresolved. The CDR3 spans 19 residues. V gave up 4 bases and J gave up 4 bases, with 27 bases separating them. Per germline, CDR1 SGHKS and CDR2 YYEKEE (reference sequence). In DNA, the CDR3 is TGTGCCAGCAGCGACGACGGAGCACTTCTCAACTTCCCGTACAATGAGCAGTTCTTC. Residues: CASSDDGALLNFPYNEQFF.

This clone was recorded a few times. V usage is TRBV2 and J usage is TRBJ2-1, with 9 bases lining up with TRBD2. Per the germline V gene, CDR1 is SNHLY and CDR2 is FYNNEI. CDR3 length equals 15 residues. V trimming: 6 bases; J trimming: 9 bases; junction bases outside the gene matches: 12. The CDR3 spells CASSDSIAGEGEQFF. The DNA of the CDR3 is TGTGCCAGCAGCGACAGTATAGCGGGAGAGGGTGAGCAGTTCTTC.

Only one count was recorded for this clone. The CDR3 protein is CASSNPGGYGYTF. CDR3 DNA sequence: TGTGCCAGCAGCAATCCCGGGGGGTATGGCTACACCTTC. The chain couples TRBV7-9 to TRBJ1-2, with a possible D match to TRBD1 (5 bases). This CDR3 is built from 13 residues. Trimming took off 5 bases at V and 5 bases at J, with 12 bases between the two ends. Per the germline V gene, CDR1 is SEHNR and CDR2 is FQNEAQ (reference sequence).

This chain's CDR3 is CASSLVTNTEAFF. The CDR3 region has the DNA TGTGCCAGCAGCTTGGTCACGAACACTGAAGCTTTCTTT. The chain recombines TRBV7-3 with TRBJ1-1; D is unresolved. Between the trimmed V and J ends, which lost 3 bases and 1 base, there was a span of 6 bases. The germline CDR1 and CDR2 sequences are SGHTA and FQGTGA. There are 13 residues in the CDR3. Supplemented by reference TRBV7-3 and TRBJ1-1, the full variable domain reads GAGVSQTPSNKVTEKGKYVELRCDPISGHTALYWYRQSLGQGPEFLIYFQGTGAADDSGLPNDRFFAVRPEGSVSTLKIQRTERGDSAVYLCASSLVTNTEAFFGQGTRLTVV.

The rearrangement links TRBV19 to TRBJ1-2; D remains unclear. The length of the CDR3 is 13 residues. CDR1 and CDR2 (germline): LNHDA, SQIVND (reference sequence). V lost 8 bases to trimming and J lost 8 bases, with 18 bases between them. CDR3 loop: CASSPATLQGYTF. The CDR3 DNA follows: TGTGCCAGTTCTCCAGCCACCTTGCAAGGCTACACCTTC.

To note about this clone: Other DNA sequences in this sample translate to the same CDR3. The rearrangement links TRBV19 to TRBJ2-7; 8 nucleotides match TRBD2. J gave up 0 bases and V 3 bases, and 1 base lay outside the gene matches. CDR1 and CDR2 (germline): LNHDA, SQIVND (reference sequence). The length of the CDR3 is 14 residues. The CDR3 DNA sequence: TGTGCCAGTAGTATCAGCGGGAGCTCCTACGAGCAGTACTTC. The encoded protein is CASSISGSSYEQYF.

The chain carries TRBV7-2 and TRBJ2-7, with a possible D match to TRBD2 (6 bases). Trimming removed 4 bases from V and 3 bases from J, with 19 bases in between. The CDR3 loop spans 16 amino acids. Per the germline V gene, CDR1 is SGHTA and CDR2 is FQGNSA. The CDR3 DNA reads TGTGCCAGCAGCTCGACATTAGCGGCAGCTATCTACGAGCAGTACTTC. Its protein product is CASSSTLAAAIYEQYF.

CDR3 amino acids: CAWSKTGAAEQYF. The CDR3 nucleotides read TGTGCCTGGAGTAAAACAGGGGCGGCCGAGCAGTACTTC. The chain combines TRBV30 with TRBJ2-7; TRBD1 aligns across 7 bases. CDR1 GTSNPN and CDR2 SVGIG come from the germline V gene (reference sequence). This CDR3 is built from 13 residues. V shed 2 bases and J 6 bases; nucleotides not matched to a gene: 7.